One sample yielded the 21 T cell receptor beta chains listed below, sequenced in a study of blood T cell repertoires in COVID-19. Repertoires were generated with immunoSEQ multiplex PCR, while TCRdb's copy carries only in-frame clones and drops some. The data contain a few hundred thousand clones, roughly 89% of them seen just once; the ten biggest clones take up roughly 0.96%. Sequences were obtained from peripheral blood. These receptors came from a woman aged 40 to 50 who had recovered from COVID-19.

The chain carries TRBV5-1 and TRBJ2-2; weak D call: TRBD1 (6 bases). CDR1 SGHRS and CDR2 YFSETQ come from the germline V gene. Trimming pared 1 base from V and 4 bases from J, leaving 11 bases between. The CDR3 is made up of 15 amino acids. The DNA of the CDR3 is TGCGCCAGCAGCTTGTCAACAGGGCCCACCGGGGAGCTGTTTTTT. Translation gives CASSLSTGPTGELFF.

The gene calls are TRBV3-1 (or the pseudogene TRBV3-2) and TRBJ2-1; TRBD2 matches at 8 bases. Germline assignment: CDR1 LGHDT and CDR2 YNNKEL (reference sequence). V lost 3 bases, J lost 2 bases, and 3 bases stayed unmatched. The length of the CDR3 is 15 residues. Here the CDR3 DNA reads TGTGCCAGCAGCCAGGTGACTAGCGCCTACAATGAGCAGTTCTTC. Amino acids: CASSQVTSAYNEQFF.

The CDR3 region is CASSLAGRNTEAFF. The CDR3 coding sequence is TGTGCCAGCAGCTTGGCCGGGAGGAACACTGAAGCTTTCTTT. The V and J genes are TRBV5-4 and TRBJ1-1; D remains ambiguous. CDR3 length equals 14 residues. Between the trimmed V and J ends, which lost 0 bases and 1 base, there was a span of 7 bases. Germline CDR1 SGHNT, CDR2 YYREEE (reference sequence). The whole variable domain, filled in from reference TRBV5-4 and TRBJ1-1, reads ETGVTQSPTHLIKTRGQQVTLRCSSQSGHNTVSWYQQALGQGPQFIFQYYREEENGRGNFPPRFSGLQFPNYSSELNVNALELDDSALYLCASSLAGRNTEAFFGQGTRLTVV.

The chain carries TRBV28 and TRBJ2-2; 7 bases are shared with TRBD2. The CDR3 runs 14 residues. Trimming took 8 bases from V and 1 from J; bases not matched to a gene: 4. Germline CDR1 and CDR2: MDHEN and SYDVKM. The CDR3, as DNA: TGTGCCAGCTACACTAGCGTGAACACCGGGGAGCTGTTTTTT. Its protein product is CASYTSVNTGELFF.

This rearrangement joins TRBV5-1 to TRBJ1-3; a weak D match, TRBD1 (6 bases). The germline CDR1 and CDR2 sequences are SGHRS and YFSETQ. The ends were cut back, 6 bases at V and 7 bases at J, with 11 bases in the middle. The CDR3 loop spans 12 amino acids. The CDR3 coding sequence is TGCGCCAGCACCTCCACAGGGAACACCATATATTTT. Translation: CASTSTGNTIYF.

This sequence joins TRBV6-5 and TRBJ1-1, with D possibly being TRBD1 (6 bases). The germline V gene encodes CDR1 MNHEY and CDR2 SVGAGI. V shed 7 bases and J shed 1 base, with 13 bases lying between them. The CDR3 length is 14 residues. CDR3 nucleotide sequence: TGTGCCAGCACCCCGGACAGAGAGAACACTGAAGCTTTCTTT. This sequence encodes CASTPDRENTEAFF.

V is TRBV28 and J is TRBJ2-7, with TRBD2 as a possible D gene (5 bases). Trimming cost V 7 bases and J 5 bases, with 12 bases left between them. This CDR3 is built from 12 residues. In germline, CDR1 is MDHEN, CDR2 SYDVKM. CDR3 amino acids: CASKPSQDEQYF. CDR3 nucleotide sequence: TGTGCCAGCAAGCCTAGCCAGGACGAGCAGTACTTC.

The V gene is TRBV12-3 or TRBV12-4, the J gene TRBJ2-2; D gene unclear. The CDR3 loop spans 12 amino acids. V lost 7 bases, J lost 1 base, and 4 bases lay in between. CDR3 in DNA: TGTGCCAGCACAGGGAACACCGGGGAGCTGTTTTTT. Protein: CASTGNTGELFF.

J is TRBJ2-7 and V is TRBV11-2; 12 bases are a match to TRBD2. There are 15 residues in the CDR3. J gave up 4 bases and V 1 base, and 2 bases lay outside the gene matches. CDR1 is SGHAT, CDR2 FQNNGV, per germline. DNA for the CDR3: TGTGCCAGCAGCTTAGGGACTAGCGGGATGTACGAGCAGTACTTC. Its translation is CASSLGTSGMYEQYF. The complete variable domain, with remaining parts taken from reference TRBV11-2 and TRBJ2-7, reads EAGVAQSPRYKIIEKRQSVAFWCNPISGHATLYWYQQILGQGPKLLIQFQNNGVVDDSQLPKDRFSAERLKGVDSTLKIQPAKLEDSAVYLCASSLGTSGMYEQYFGPGTRLTVT.

The J gene is TRBJ1-1, the V gene TRBV28; the match to TRBD1 covers 9 bases. The trim removed 7 bases at V and 0 bases at J, leaving 6 bases unmatched. Germline CDR1 and CDR2: MDHEN and SYDVKM. This CDR3 is built from 15 residues. CDR3 residues: CASTETGGMNTEAFF. DNA of the CDR3: TGTGCCAGCACCGAGACAGGGGGGATGAACACTGAAGCTTTCTTT.

V gene TRBV27 combines with J gene TRBJ2-7, with TRBD2 as a possible D gene (6 bases). The V gene's germline CDR1 is MNHEY and CDR2 SMNVEV (reference sequence). This CDR3 region has 13 residues. The CDR3 here is CPPWGGNSYEQYF. The CDR3 nucleotides read TGTCCACCTTGGGGCGGGAACTCCTACGAGCAGTACTTC.

This chain links TRBV7-6 with TRBJ2-1; 9 nucleotides match TRBD1. The CDR3 is 15 amino acids. Germline V gene lookup returns CDR1 SGHVS and CDR2 FNYEAQ. J was trimmed by 4 bases and V by 1 base; bases with no gene match: 2. The CDR3 region has the DNA TGTGCCAGCAGCTTAGGACAGGGGGGGTACAATGAGCAGTTCTTC. It encodes CASSLGQGGYNEQFF. The whole variable domain, remainder taken from reference TRBV7-6 and TRBJ2-1, is GAGVSQSPRYKVTKRGQDVALRCDPISGHVSLYWYRQALGQGPEFLTYFNYEAQQDKSGLPNDRFSAERPEGSISTLTIQRTEQRDSAMYRCASSLGQGGYNEQFFGPGTRLTVL.

CDR3 in amino acids: CASSRGLGNTGELFF. In DNA, the CDR3 is TGTGCCAGCAGCAGGGGGTTGGGCAACACCGGGGAGCTGTTTTTT. The chain combines TRBV11-3 with TRBJ2-2; D possibly corresponds to TRBD1 (6 bases). Between the trimmed V and J ends, which lost 5 bases and 2 bases, there was a span of 12 bases. The CDR3 runs 15 residues. Germline lookup yields CDR1 SGHNT and CDR2 YENEEA.

The rearrangement joins TRBV4-1 to TRBJ2-5; no clear D. CDR3 length equals 13 residues. The germline gives CDR1 MGHRA, CDR2 YSYEKL. The V gene lost 4 bases and the J gene lost 5 bases, with 11 bases spanning the gap. For the CDR3, the DNA is TGCGCCAGCAGCCTCGGAGCCGGGGAGACCCAGTACTTC. Its translation: CASSLGAGETQYF.

The chain joins TRBV19 to TRBJ1-2, with 8 bases identical to TRBD1. The CDR3 is 15 residues long. V was pared by 5 bases and J by 5 bases, with 10 bases of the junction left unmatched. The germline V gene has CDR1 LNHDA and CDR2 SQIVND (reference sequence). The CDR3 reads CASSPRQGTGYGYTF. CDR3 DNA sequence: TGTGCCAGTAGTCCACGACAGGGGACGGGGTATGGCTACACCTTC.

J is TRBJ2-7 and V is TRBV5-1; tentative D call: TRBD2 (5 bases). This CDR3 spans 16 amino acids. The ends were cut back, 0 bases at V and 2 bases at J, with 15 bases in the middle. CDR1 and CDR2 (germline): SGHRS, YFSETQ. CDR3 bases: TGCGCCAGCAGCTTGGACGCTAGCTCGTTACCCTACGAGCAGTACTTC. Encoded protein: CASSLDASSLPYEQYF.

The rearrangement uses TRBV2 and TRBJ2-3, with a weak D call TRBD1 (5 bases). Germline V gene lookup returns CDR1 SNHLY and CDR2 FYNNEI. CDR3 length equals 15 residues. Trimming shortened V by 8 bases and J by 1 base, and 16 bases separated the two germline ends. The CDR3 protein is CASRRGWGGTDTQYF. The CDR3 DNA sequence: TGTGCCAGCCGTAGGGGTTGGGGCGGCACAGATACGCAGTATTTT.

This clone was recorded once. The chain couples TRBV9 to TRBJ2-7, with 9 bases identical to TRBD2. There are 15 residues in the CDR3. The germline CDR1 and CDR2 sequences are SGDLS and YYNGEE. The junction had 6 bases not matched to a gene; V was cut back by 0 bases and J by 5 bases. The CDR3 DNA reads as TGTGCCAGCAGCGTAGCAAGCGGGAGGTTCGACGAGCAGTACTTC. Translation gives CASSVASGRFDEQYF.

The V call is TRBV7-9, the J call TRBJ2-7; 14 bases are shared with TRBD2. The CDR3 extends over 18 amino acids. The V gene end was trimmed by 5 bases and the J gene end by 0 bases; junction bases not matched to a gene: 9. The germline CDR1 and CDR2 sequences are SEHNR and FQNEAQ (reference sequence). CDR3 residues: CASSPPGTSGRGSYEQYF. CDR3 coding DNA: TGTGCCAGCAGCCCTCCTGGGACTAGCGGGAGAGGCTCCTACGAGCAGTACTTC.

This chain connects TRBV18 to TRBJ2-1; D unclear. The CDR3 is 13 residues long. The V gene's germline CDR1 is KGHSH and CDR2 LQKENI. Between the trimmed V and J ends, which lost 8 bases and 8 bases, there was a span of 16 bases. CDR3 residues: CASADRPRDEQFF. CDR3 in DNA: TGTGCCAGCGCGGATCGCCCCCGCGATGAGCAGTTCTTC. Full variable domain (missing parts from reference TRBV18 and TRBJ2-1): NAGVMQNPRHLVRRRGQEARLRCSPMKGHSHVYWYRQLPEEGLKFMVYLQKENIIDESGMPKERFSAEFPKEGPSILRIQQVVRGDSAAYFCASADRPRDEQFFGPGTRLTVL.

This sequence joins TRBV24-1 and TRBJ2-1; tentative D call: TRBD2 (6 bases). The germline gives CDR1 KGHDR, CDR2 SFDVKD. This CDR3 is built from 15 residues. The ends were cut back, 7 bases at V and 4 bases at J, with 16 bases in the middle. CDR3 region: CATSERISGYNEQFF. The CDR3 coding sequence is TGTGCCACCAGCGAGCGGATTAGCGGATACAATGAGCAGTTCTTC.